The T cell receptor (beta chain) under discussion was sequenced for a study of cytomegalovirus exposure and HLA in healthy donors. Everyone who donated was a healthy bone marrow donor. Donors sampled were nominally healthy, though unrecorded immune exposures were likely. It was with 60 Vbeta and 13 Jbeta primers that the PCR ran. Repertoires were generated with immunoSEQ multiplex PCR, while TCRdb's copy carries only in-frame clones and drops some. The sample shows fewer than 200,000 clones, 80% of them seen only once. The length of the CDR3 is 16 residues. CDR1 LNHDA and CDR2 SQIVND come from the germline V gene (reference sequence). V was clipped by 3 bases and J by 5 bases; unmatched bases: 5.

The sample was PBMCs. This sequence was found in a woman aged 45-59 years in good health and CMV-seropositive. This chain connects TRBV19 to TRBJ2-3; 13 nucleotides line up with TRBD2. The CDR3 sequence: CASSIRTSGSGDTQYF. DNA of the CDR3: TGTGCCAGTAGTATTCGGACTAGCGGGAGTGGAGATACGCAGTATTTT.